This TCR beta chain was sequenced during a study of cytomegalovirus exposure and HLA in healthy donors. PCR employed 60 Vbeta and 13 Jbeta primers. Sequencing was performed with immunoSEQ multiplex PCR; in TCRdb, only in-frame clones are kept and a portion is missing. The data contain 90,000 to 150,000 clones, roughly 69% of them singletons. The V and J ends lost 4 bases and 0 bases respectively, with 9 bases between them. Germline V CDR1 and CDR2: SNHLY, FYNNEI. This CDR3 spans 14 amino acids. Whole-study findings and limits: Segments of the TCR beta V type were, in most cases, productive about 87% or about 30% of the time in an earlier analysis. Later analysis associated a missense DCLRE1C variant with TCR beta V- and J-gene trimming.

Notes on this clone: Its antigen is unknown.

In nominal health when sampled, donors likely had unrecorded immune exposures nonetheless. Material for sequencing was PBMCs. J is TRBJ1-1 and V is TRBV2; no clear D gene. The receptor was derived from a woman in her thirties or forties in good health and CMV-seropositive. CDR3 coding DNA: TGTGCCAGCAGTGGCCCAGGATTGAACACTGAAGCTTTCTTT. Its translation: CASSGPGLNTEAFF.